A single sample gave rise to the 22 T cell receptor beta chains below, sequenced in a study of cytomegalovirus exposure and HLA in healthy donors. 60 Vbeta and 13 Jbeta primers were used in PCR. This table comes from immunoSEQ multiplex PCR, and its TCRdb copy is limited to in-frame clones, with some not included. The table has some 190,000 clones, about 82% seen once. Sequenced: PBMCs. All receptors come from a male donor in good health and CMV-seronegative.

This chain links TRBV5-1 with TRBJ2-7; 8 nucleotides match TRBD1. Germline CDR1 SGHRS, CDR2 YFSETQ. J was trimmed by 0 bases and V by 0 bases; bases with no gene match: 11. This CDR3 has 18 amino acids. For the CDR3, the DNA is TGCGCCAGCAGCTTGGGGACCGGACAGGGACAGCCCTCCTACGAGCAGTACTTC. Its protein is CASSLGTGQGQPSYEQYF.

Notes on this clone: This same CDR3 is encoded by further DNA sequences in the sample. The rearrangement joins TRBV5-1 to TRBJ1-1, with D maybe TRBD1 (6 bases). V was clipped by 1 base and J by 1 base, with 8 bases between them. CDR1 is SGHRS, CDR2 YFSETQ, per germline. The CDR3 sequence is 14 residues long. In DNA, the CDR3 is TGCGCCAGCAGCTTGTCGGGACAGAACACTGAAGCTTTCTTT. Translating it yields CASSLSGQNTEAFF.

This clone was found a few times. The CDR3 sequence: CASGLVRRIIMNTEAFF. The CDR3 DNA is TGTGCTAGTGGTTTGGTACGGCGGATTATAATGAACACTGAAGCTTTCTTT. The genes are TRBV12-5 and TRBJ1-1; no definite D call. Germline V CDR1 and CDR2: LGHNT, FRNRAP. Trimming pared 0 bases from V and 0 bases from J, leaving 14 bases between. There are 17 residues in the CDR3. The full variable domain, with the rest looked up from reference TRBV12-5 and TRBJ1-1, is DARVTQTPRHKVTEMGQEVTMRCQPILGHNTVFWYRQTMMQGLELLAYFRNRAPLDDSGMPKDRFSAEMPDATLATLKIQPSEPRDSAVYFCASGLVRRIIMNTEAFFGQGTRLTVV.

This chain uses TRBV15 with TRBJ2-3; perhaps TRBD2 as D (7 bases). The CDR3 sequence is 19 residues long. Per the germline V gene, CDR1 is LNHNV and CDR2 is YYDKDF (reference sequence). The germline V and J ends were trimmed by 0 bases and 0 bases, with 19 bases remaining between them. The CDR3 protein is CATSRDGPLGGQSTDTQYF. In DNA form, the CDR3 reads TGTGCCACCAGCAGAGATGGCCCTCTGGGGGGGCAAAGCACAGATACGCAGTATTTT.

The J gene is TRBJ1-5, the V gene TRBV9; the D gene is possibly TRBD1 (5 bases). The CDR3 length is 17 residues. In germline, CDR1 is SGDLS, CDR2 YYNGEE. V lost 0 bases and J 6 bases, leaving 19 bases between the germline ends. The CDR3 bases are TGTGCCAGCAGCGTAGTGTCTCGCAGGGATTTGCGTCAGCCCCAGCATTTT. Its protein product is CASSVVSRRDLRQPQHF.

J is TRBJ2-5 and V is TRBV23-1; a possible D gene is TRBD1 (5 bases). TRBV23-1 belongs to the ORF category, with a function that is uncertain. This CDR3 region has 20 residues. The V end lost 0 bases, the J end lost 3 bases, and 26 bases lay between the germline ends. The CDR3 is CASSQSGEYPRAHAEETQYF. The CDR3 region has the DNA TGCGCCAGCAGTCAATCTGGGGAATATCCCAGGGCCCATGCAGAAGAGACCCAGTACTTC.

V gene TRBV5-4 combines with J gene TRBJ2-7; 7 bases are a match to TRBD1. Trimming at V came to 0 bases and at J to 12 bases, leaving 6 bases not matched to a gene. The germline gives CDR1 SGHNT, CDR2 YYREEE (reference sequence). The CDR3 totals 12 residues. The chain's CDR3 is CASSLGGQWLYF. The CDR3 DNA is TGTGCCAGCAGCTTGGGGGGACAGTGGTTGTACTTC.

This chain joins TRBV19 and TRBJ2-1; D ambiguous. The CDR3 runs 15 residues. Germline assignment: CDR1 LNHDA and CDR2 SQIVND (reference sequence). The V end lost 3 bases, the J end lost 9 bases, and 18 bases lay between the germline ends. The DNA of the CDR3 is TGTGCCAGTAGTATTAGCTCGGCGCCGTTGGTTGAGCAGTTCTTC. It codes for CASSISSAPLVEQFF. Based on the CDR3 plus reference TRBV19 and TRBJ2-1, the full variable domain is DGGITQSPKYLFRKEGQNVTLSCEQNLNHDAMYWYRQDPGQGLRLIYYSQIVNDFQKGDIAEGYSVSREKKESFPLTVTSAQKNPTAFYLCASSISSAPLVEQFFGPGTRLTVL.

At least ten counts were recorded for this clone. The V and J genes are TRBV6-1 and TRBJ1-5; D remains unclear. V was shortened by 4 bases and J by 0 bases, with 16 bases between the two germline ends. The germline CDR1 and CDR2 sequences are MNHNS and SASEGT. The CDR3 sequence is 17 residues long. The CDR3 DNA follows: TGTGCCAGCAGTGCCCATTCGTGGCCAACTAGCAATCAGCCCCAGCATTTT. Residues: CASSAHSWPTSNQPQHF.

This chain uses TRBV5-1 with TRBJ2-7; D possibly corresponds to TRBD1 (8 bases). CDR3 length equals 16 residues. Deletions cut 0 bases from V and 4 bases from J, with 17 bases between. The germline V gene encodes CDR1 SGHRS and CDR2 YFSETQ. The CDR3 here is CASSLGTNRGGYEQYF. The CDR3 bases are TGCGCCAGCAGCTTGGGGACGAACAGGGGGGGTTACGAGCAGTACTTC.

The chain uses TRBV9 and TRBJ1-1; 9 bases match TRBD1. Germline V gene lookup returns CDR1 SGDLS and CDR2 YYNGEE. The V gene end was trimmed by 4 bases and the J gene end by 6 bases; junction bases not matched to a gene: 10. The CDR3 extends over 15 amino acids. CDR3 DNA: TGTGCCAGCAGCAAACAGGGGGCGCTTTATGCTGAAGCTTTCTTT. Translated: CASSKQGALYAEAFF.

V and J are TRBV6-1 and TRBJ2-2, with 8 bases fitting TRBD1. The junction had 6 bases not matched to a gene; V was cut back by 8 bases and J by 4 bases. The CDR3 has 14 amino acids. Per germline, CDR1 MNHNS and CDR2 SASEGT. The CDR3, as DNA: TGTGCCAGCTTAGGACAGGGAAGCACCGGGGAGCTGTTTTTT. Translation: CASLGQGSTGELFF.

The J gene is TRBJ2-3, the V gene TRBV7-3; TRBD1 matches 7 bases. The CDR3 length is 15 residues. Unmatched junction bases numbered 7, after V lost 5 bases and J lost 2 bases. Per the germline V gene, CDR1 is SGHTA and CDR2 is FQGTGA. For the CDR3, the DNA is TGTGCCAGCAGCCCCCCGGGGACAGACACAGATACGCAGTATTTT. Translating gives CASSPPGTDTDTQYF.

The J gene is TRBJ1-1, the V gene TRBV6-5, with D perhaps TRBD1 (5 bases). Deletions cut 2 bases from V and 6 bases from J, with 13 bases between. The CDR3 sequence is 14 residues long. The germline gives CDR1 MNHEY, CDR2 SVGAGI. The CDR3 protein is CASSYKGGGAEAFF. CDR3 sequence (DNA): TGTGCCAGCAGTTACAAAGGAGGAGGGGCTGAAGCTTTCTTT.

The rearrangement links TRBV4-2 to TRBJ1-5; D is undetermined. The CDR3 extends over 14 amino acids. Per germline, CDR1 LGHNA and CDR2 YNFKEQ. The V end lost 0 bases, the J end lost 4 bases, and 7 bases lay between the germline ends. The CDR3 spells CASSQEPANQPQHF. CDR3 DNA sequence: TGTGCCAGCAGCCAAGAGCCAGCGAATCAGCCCCAGCATTTT.

With regard to this clone: The germline gene is not matched at one end of the junction; a read error may be the cause. The same CDR3 arises from other DNA sequences in this sample as well. The CDR3, as DNA: TGTGCCAGCAGCCAAGATCCACCGGGGTGGACTGAGGCTTTCTTT. Amino acids: CASSQDPPGWTEAFF. The chain joins TRBV14 to TRBJ1-1, with D hard to call. The CDR3 covers 15 residues. Germline V gene sequence: CDR1 SGHDN, CDR2 FVKESK. Combining the CDR3 with reference TRBV14 and TRBJ1-1 gives the whole variable domain EAGVTQFPSHSVIEKGQTVTLRCDPISGHDNLYWYRRVMGKEIKFLLHFVKESKQDESGMPNNRFLAERTGGTYSTLKVQPAELEDSGVYFCASSQDPPGWTEAFFGQGTRLTVV.

This clone appeared a few times. The V and J genes are TRBV6-1 and TRBJ1-2; TRBD1 is a possible D gene (6 bases). The germline CDR1 and CDR2 sequences are MNHNS and SASEGT. The length of the CDR3 is 12 residues. Trimming removed 6 bases from V and 8 bases from J, with 13 bases in between. For the CDR3, the DNA is TGTGCCAGCAGCCTCAACAGGGTAGGCTACACCTTC. As protein: CASSLNRVGYTF.

The chain recombines TRBV20-1 with TRBJ1-2; D not certain. The CDR3 is made up of 10 amino acids. Deletions cut 5 bases from V and 8 bases from J, with 9 bases between. Germline CDR1 DFQATT, CDR2 SNEGSKA (reference sequence). In DNA, the CDR3 is TGCAGTGCTGCCCGGGAGGGCTACACCTTC. Protein: CSAAREGYTF.

This chain joins TRBV19 and TRBJ1-2, with 7 bases that match TRBD1. In germline, CDR1 is LNHDA, CDR2 SQIVND (reference sequence). V dropped 8 bases and J dropped 5; count of bases not matched to a gene: 11. The CDR3 is made up of 14 amino acids. The CDR3 coding sequence is TGTGCCAGTCCACCCCCGGGACAGAGTTATGGCTACACCTTC. Residues: CASPPPGQSYGYTF.

This chain connects TRBV5-1 to TRBJ2-3; 8 nucleotides align to TRBD2. From germline, CDR1 is SGHRS and CDR2 YFSETQ. The CDR3 totals 15 residues. The V segment lost 4 bases and the J segment 6 bases; nucleotides outside the gene matches: 10. CDR3 sequence reads: CASSREGSQDDTQYF. In DNA form, the CDR3 reads TGCGCCAGCAGCCGGGAGGGGTCTCAAGACGATACGCAGTATTTT.

This sequence joins TRBV5-4 and TRBJ2-7; 7 nucleotides match TRBD2. After removal of 7 bases from V and 2 bases from J, the junction contained 9 bases not matched to a gene. Germline CDR1 is SGHNT and CDR2 is YYREEE (reference sequence). The CDR3 extends over 14 amino acids. CDR3 amino acids: CASGPAGRPYEQYF. Written as DNA, the CDR3 is TGTGCCAGCGGTCCAGCGGGGCGCCCCTACGAGCAGTACTTC.

The genes are TRBV14 and TRBJ2-7; 9 bases map to TRBD1. V dropped 3 bases and J dropped 6; count of bases not matched to a gene: 9. The V gene's germline CDR1 is SGHDN and CDR2 FVKESK. The CDR3 has 15 amino acids. The CDR3 protein is CASSHPGQGPFEQYF. CDR3 in DNA: TGTGCCAGCAGCCACCCGGGACAGGGCCCTTTCGAGCAGTACTTC.